This T cell receptor (beta chain) is drawn from a study of a mutant IDH1 vaccine in newly diagnosed glioma. Sequenced by immunoSEQ multiplex PCR; TCRdb stores in-frame clones only, minus some. The repertoire holds around 100,000 clones, with approximately 80% as singletons. The CDR3 covers 16 residues. Germline CDR1 is KGHSH and CDR2 is LQKENI. J was trimmed by 9 bases and V by 8 bases; bases with no gene match: 14. Time point indicated: baseline, week 1 (first vaccination visit). Treatment noted: pre-vaccination baseline after standard-of-care therapy. The source is a man between 35 and 55 years old with glioma. Some clones in this sample may be carry-over from other donors' samples. The V call is TRBV18, the J call TRBJ1-6; the match to TRBD1 covers 9 bases. Source: PBMCs, taken from a glioma patient treated with radiotherapy, temozolomide or both. The CDR3 spells CASESQYGTGTSPLHF. CDR3 coding DNA: TGTGCCAGCGAGAGCCAGTACGGGACAGGGACTTCACCCCTCCACTTT.